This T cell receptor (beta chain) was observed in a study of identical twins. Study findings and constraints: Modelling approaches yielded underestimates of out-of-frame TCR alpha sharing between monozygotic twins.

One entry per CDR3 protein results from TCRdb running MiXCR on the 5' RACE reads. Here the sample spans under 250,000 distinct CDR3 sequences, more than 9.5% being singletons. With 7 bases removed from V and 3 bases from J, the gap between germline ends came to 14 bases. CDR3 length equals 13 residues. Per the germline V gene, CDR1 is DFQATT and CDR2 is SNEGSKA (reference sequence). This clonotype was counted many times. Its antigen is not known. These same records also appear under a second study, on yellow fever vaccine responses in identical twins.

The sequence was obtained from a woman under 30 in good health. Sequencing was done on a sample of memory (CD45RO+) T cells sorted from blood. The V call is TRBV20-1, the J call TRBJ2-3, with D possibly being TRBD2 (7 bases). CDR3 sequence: CSETKGGTDTQYF. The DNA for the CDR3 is TGCAGTGAGACCAAGGGGGGGACAGATACGCAGTATTTT.